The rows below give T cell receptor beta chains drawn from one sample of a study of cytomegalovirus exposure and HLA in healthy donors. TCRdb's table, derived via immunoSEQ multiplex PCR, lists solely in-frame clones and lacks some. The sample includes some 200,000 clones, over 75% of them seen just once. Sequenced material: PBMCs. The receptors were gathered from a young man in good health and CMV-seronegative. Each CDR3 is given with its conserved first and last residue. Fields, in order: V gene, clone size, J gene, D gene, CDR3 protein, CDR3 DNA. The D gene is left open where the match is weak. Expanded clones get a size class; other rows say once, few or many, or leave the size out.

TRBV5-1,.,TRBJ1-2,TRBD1,CASSLQGASEGGYTF,TGCGCCAGCAGCTTACAGGGGGCTAGCGAAGGCGGCTACACCTTC
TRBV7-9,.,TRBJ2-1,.,CASSLPKSGEVLEQFF,TGTGCCAGCAGCTTACCCAAATCGGGAGAGGTGCTTGAGCAGTTCTTC
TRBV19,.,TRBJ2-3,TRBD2,CASSMKLAGEDTQYF,TGTGCCAGTAGTATGAAACTAGCGGGAGAGGATACGCAGTATTTT
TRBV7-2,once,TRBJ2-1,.,CASSLDYGGEQFF,TGTGCCAGCAGCTTAGATTATGGCGGGGAGCAGTTCTTC
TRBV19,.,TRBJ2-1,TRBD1,CASRGQGYNEQFF,TGTGCCAGTAGGGGACAGGGGTACAATGAGCAGTTCTTC
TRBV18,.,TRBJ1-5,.,CASSPGRGNQPQHF,TGTGCCAGCTCACCAGGGAGGGGCAATCAGCCCCAGCATTTT
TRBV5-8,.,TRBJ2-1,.,CASSLWGVMGTNEQFF,TGTGCCAGCAGCCTCTGGGGGGTAATGGGCACCAATGAGCAGTTCTTC
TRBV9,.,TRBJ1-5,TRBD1,CASSAGPGQGFGQPQHF,TGTGCCAGCAGCGCCGGTCCGGGACAGGGGTTCGGTCAGCCCCAGCATTTT
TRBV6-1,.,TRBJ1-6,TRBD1,CASIPTGNNSPLHF,TGTGCCAGCATTCCGACAGGGAATAATTCACCCCTCCACTTT
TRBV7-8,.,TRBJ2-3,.,CASSRLQHVADTQYF,TGTGCCAGCAGCCGACTTCAGCACGTGGCAGATACGCAGTATTTT
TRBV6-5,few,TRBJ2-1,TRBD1,CASSWGTEGPDEQFF,TGTGCCAGCAGTTGGGGGACAGAGGGTCCCGATGAGCAGTTCTTC
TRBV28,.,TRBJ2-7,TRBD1,CASTSPQGQGVNEQYF,TGTGCCAGCACCTCACCCCAGGGACAGGGGGTTAACGAGCAGTACTTC
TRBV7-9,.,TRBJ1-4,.,CASSLGSGNEKLFF,TGTGCCAGCAGCTTGGGGAGTGGTAATGAAAAACTGTTTTTT
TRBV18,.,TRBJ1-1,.,CASSPKLTGPSETFF,TGTGCCAGCTCCCCCAAATTAACAGGGCCTTCGGAAACTTTCTTT
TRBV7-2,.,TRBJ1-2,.,CASSLGLSPNYGYTF,TGTGCCAGCAGCTTAGGTCTATCACCTAACTATGGCTACACCTTC
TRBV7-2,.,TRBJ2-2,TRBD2,CASSPNRGGGPTGELFF,TGTGCCAGCAGCCCCAACCGGGGCGGGGGTCCCACCGGGGAGCTGTTTTTT
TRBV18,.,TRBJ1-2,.,CASSPTGSNNYGYTF,TGTGCCAGCTCACCTACAGGGTCCAATAACTATGGCTACACCTTC
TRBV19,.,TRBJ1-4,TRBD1,CASSINSGTGSGKLFF,TGTGCCAGTAGTATAAACTCCGGGACAGGGAGTGGAAAACTGTTTTTT